Listed here are 15 T cell receptor beta chains from one sample, sequenced in a study of blood T cells in healthy people across ages (dated by TCRdb to 2015 to 2017). Preparation of the library involved 5' RACE. A second PCR of roughly 7 to 11 cycles was performed with a sample-barcoded 5' primer and a J-beta primer mix. Through fastp at Q25 and MiXCR, TCRdb rebuilt clones from the public reads, retaining in-frame beta chains. Merged by CDR3 protein, the rows form single entries marked with the most common genes and DNA. The sample contains 1.8 million or so distinct CDR3 sequences, approximately 40% of them found a single time. The biggest ten clones account for about 23% of the sample. The sequenced sample was blood. The receptors were sampled from a human donor in good health.

This sequence joins TRBV7-9 and TRBJ1-1; D is unclear. V was shortened by 6 bases and J by 0 bases, with 20 bases between the two germline ends. CDR1 and CDR2 (germline): SEHNR, FQNEAQ (reference sequence). The CDR3 loop spans 17 amino acids. The CDR3 sequence is CASSPKRAVEMNTEAFF. The CDR3 nucleotides read TGTGCCAGCAGTCCCAAAAGGGCAGTTGAGATGAACACTGAAGCTTTCTTT.

The chain employs TRBV7-2 and TRBJ2-5; 10 nucleotides match TRBD2. Germline trimming cut 4 bases from V and 0 bases from J; bases unmatched to any gene: 5. The V gene's germline CDR1 is SGHTA and CDR2 FQGNSA. The CDR3 is 16 residues long. The CDR3 nucleotides read TGTGCCAGCAGCTCGGGACTAGCGCCTTACCAAGAGACCCAGTACTTC. Residues: CASSSGLAPYQETQYF.

The chain employs TRBV7-8 and TRBJ2-7; D ambiguous. V was cut by 6 bases and J by 0 bases, with 9 bases left in between. The CDR3 has 13 residues. The germline CDR1 and CDR2 sequences are SGHVS and FQNEAQ. The CDR3 DNA is TGTGCCAGCAGGAACCGGGCCTCCTACGAGCAGTACTTC. The encoded protein is CASRNRASYEQYF.

Worth noting for this clonotype: A much larger clonotype is one base distant, so this may be a read error. The CDR3 ends on some other residue instead of the conserved phenylalanine or tryptophan, so this is likely a read error. The rearrangement uses TRBV10-3 and TRBJ2-4; D is undetermined. Trimming took off 0 bases at V and 8 bases at J, with 5 bases between the two ends. There are 12 residues in the CDR3. The germline CDR1 and CDR2 sequences are ENHRY and SYGVKD. The CDR3 DNA reads TGTGCCATCAGTGAGTCGGGCTACATTCAGTACCTC. This gives the protein CAISESGYIQYL.

This clonotype came up many times. The rearrangement uses TRBV7-2 and TRBJ1-1; D may be TRBD1 (6 bases). V was shortened by 1 base and J by 1 base, with 13 bases between the two germline ends. This CDR3 has 16 amino acids. Germline V lookup: CDR1 SGHTA, CDR2 FQGNSA. The CDR3 reads CASSLVPPGANTEAFF. In DNA, the CDR3 is TGTGCCAGCAGCTTAGTCCCCCCGGGGGCGAACACTGAAGCTTTCTTT.

The V gene is TRBV7-6, the J gene TRBJ1-3; unclear D gene. The V end lost 6 bases, the J end lost 0 bases, and 12 bases lay between the germline ends. Germline V CDR1 and CDR2: SGHVS, FNYEAQ. The CDR3 contains 15 residues. CDR3 amino acids: CASSRGRSSGNTIYF. CDR3 in DNA: TGTGCCAGCAGTCGCGGGAGGTCCTCTGGAAACACCATATATTTT. The entire variable domain, with the rest obtained from reference TRBV7-6 and TRBJ1-3, is as follows: GAGVSQSPRYKVTKRGQDVALRCDPISGHVSLYWYRQALGQGPEFLTYFNYEAQQDKSGLPNDRFSAERPEGSISTLTIQRTEQRDSAMYRCASSRGRSSGNTIYFGEGSWLTVV.

CDR3 protein: CASSPREGMETQYF. DNA of the CDR3: TGTGCCAGCAGCCCCAGAGAGGGGATGGAGACCCAGTACTTC. V and J are TRBV7-7 and TRBJ2-5, with D perhaps matching TRBD1 or TRBD2 (5 bases each). Trimming took 5 bases from V and 5 from J, leaving 15 bases between them. CDR3 size: 14 residues. Germline-derived CDR1 and CDR2 are SSHAT and FNYEAQ (reference sequence).

This chain joins TRBV9 and TRBJ2-5; D possibly corresponds to TRBD2 (5 bases). The DNA matches TRBJ2-7 better at its end, which makes the J call doubtful. In germline, CDR1 is SGDLS, CDR2 YYNGEE. The CDR3 totals 15 residues. CDR3 in DNA: TGTGCCAGCAGCGTAGGAGAAGGGAGAATCCACGAGCAGTACTTC. It encodes CASSVGEGRIHEQYF.

This clonotype appeared a few times. The chain uses TRBV7-9 and TRBJ2-4, with no clear D. Germline lookup yields CDR1 SEHNR and CDR2 FQNEAQ (reference sequence). The length of the CDR3 is 12 residues. The ends were cut back, 0 bases at V and 13 bases at J, with 10 bases in the middle. CDR3 amino acids: CASSLASVEQYF. The CDR3 region has the DNA TGTGCCAGCAGCTTAGCGTCGGTTGAGCAGTACTTC.

This clonotype was seen more than once but under ten times. This rearrangement joins TRBV9 to TRBJ1-2; TRBD1 might be the D (5 bases). With 3 bases removed from V and 0 bases from J, the gap between germline ends came to 9 bases. Germline assignment: CDR1 SGDLS and CDR2 YYNGEE. The CDR3 sequence is 14 residues long. The CDR3 sequence: CASSGQSANYGYTF. The CDR3 bases are TGTGCCAGCAGCGGACAGTCAGCTAACTATGGCTACACCTTC.

This rearrangement joins TRBV6-2 or TRBV6-3 to TRBJ1-2; D not certain. This CDR3 comprises 13 residues. CDR1 is MNHEY, CDR2 SVGEGT, per germline. V lost 8 bases and J 5 bases, leaving 15 bases between the germline ends. CDR3 residues: CASSDSPVYGYTF. CDR3 DNA sequence: TGTGCCAGCTCGGACTCTCCTGTGTATGGCTACACCTTC.

The chain couples TRBV20-1 to TRBJ2-7, with D tentatively TRBD1 (6 bases). The V end lost 7 bases, the J end lost 3 bases, and 19 bases lay between the germline ends. The CDR3 covers 14 residues. Per germline, CDR1 DFQATT and CDR2 SNEGSKA (reference sequence). CDR3 amino acids: CSDPTGLAIYEQYF. In nucleotides, the CDR3 is TGCAGTGATCCGACAGGATTAGCGATCTACGAGCAGTACTTC.

V gene TRBV10-3 combines with J gene TRBJ1-1, with D possibly matching TRBD1 (6 bases). CDR3 length: 15 residues. The germline V gene encodes CDR1 ENHRY and CDR2 SYGVKD. The V end was cut by 4 bases, the J end by 6 bases, with 18 bases between. The CDR3 DNA follows: TGTGCCATCAGTGGATCTCAGACAGGTTTTGCTGAAGCTTTCTTT. Translation: CAISGSQTGFAEAFF.

The chain employs TRBV7-9 and TRBJ2-4; D gene ambiguous. The DNA end is more similar to TRBJ2-7, so the J call may be wrong. The CDR3 sequence is 16 residues long. Germline V gene sequence: CDR1 SEHNR, CDR2 FQNEAQ (reference sequence). In DNA, the CDR3 is TGTGCCAGCAGCTTACCAAAAGACAAAAACCCCTACGAGCAGTACTTC. This sequence encodes CASSLPKDKNPYEQYF.

This clonotype was picked up a small number of times. The chain combines TRBV24-1 with TRBJ2-1; weak D call: TRBD2 (6 bases). The CDR3 covers 15 residues. Between the trimmed V and J ends, which lost 4 bases and 2 bases, there was a span of 11 bases. Per germline, CDR1 KGHDR and CDR2 SFDVKD. The CDR3 loop is CATSDPGLTYNEQFF. The CDR3 bases are TGTGCCACCAGTGACCCGGGACTGACCTACAATGAGCAGTTCTTC.